These 21 T cell receptor beta chains were all obtained from the same sample, sequenced in a study of cytomegalovirus exposure and HLA in healthy donors (dated by TCRdb to about 2017). Library method: the immunoSEQ multiplex PCR assay. A mixture of 60 forward primers for TCR Vbeta segments and 13 reverse primers for TCR Jbeta segments was used in the multiplex PCR. TCRdb re-hosts the immuneACCESS table, in-frame sequences only. Its copies lack some clones; in the studies checked, an unresolved V gene accounts for under half of them, and the cause for the rest is not known. The sample includes about 140,000 clones, with roughly 80% observed a single time. More than 4% of the sample rests with the top ten. Input material: PBMCs. The source is a woman in her forties in good health and CMV-seropositive.

This chain links TRBV2 with TRBJ1-4; TRBD1 is a possible D gene (6 bases). The CDR3 extends over 14 amino acids. V was cut by 10 bases and J by 8 bases, with 20 bases left in between. Germline V CDR1 and CDR2: SNHLY, FYNNEI. CDR3 bases: TGTGCCACATCGACACAGGGAGGGAACGAAAAACTGTTTTTT. It codes for CATSTQGGNEKLFF.

The gene calls are TRBV27 and TRBJ2-7; D might be TRBD1 (6 bases). Trimming pared 0 bases from V and 11 bases from J, leaving 14 bases between. This CDR3 spans 13 amino acids. CDR1 is MNHEY and CDR2 is SMNVEV in the germline V gene (reference sequence). In DNA form, the CDR3 reads TGTGCCAGCAGTTTATCCGTGGCAGGGGATGAGTACTTC. Its protein product is CASSLSVAGDEYF.

This sequence joins TRBV6-4 and TRBJ2-3, with a possible D match to TRBD1 (6 bases). Germline V gives CDR1 MRHNA, CDR2 SNTAGT. CDR3 length: 14 residues. Trimming took off 3 bases at V and 3 bases at J, with 10 bases between the two ends. As DNA, the CDR3 is TGTGCCAGCAGTGAAACCACAGGGACAGATACGCAGTATTTT. It yields the protein CASSETTGTDTQYF.

The CDR3 protein is CASSPIGPAQDTQYF. The DNA of the CDR3 is TGTGCCAGCAGCCCCATCGGTCCCGCACAGGATACGCAGTATTTT. The chain combines TRBV9 with TRBJ2-3; D remains unclear. CDR1 SGDLS and CDR2 YYNGEE come from the germline V gene. This CDR3 is 15 amino acids long. V lost 4 bases, J lost 6 bases, and 18 bases lay in between.

The chain has TRBV6-6 and TRBJ2-6, with 8 bases fitting TRBD1. Trimming cost V 6 bases and J 1 base; bases outside gene matches: 5. The germline CDR1 and CDR2 sequences are MNHNY and SVGAGI (reference sequence). CDR3 length: 16 residues. The CDR3 sequence is CASRDREGSGANVLTF. The CDR3 DNA is TGTGCCAGCAGGGACAGGGAAGGGTCTGGGGCCAACGTCCTGACTTTC.

V gene TRBV5-8 combines with J gene TRBJ1-5; D gene uncertain. The CDR3 contains 14 residues. V gave up 1 base and J gave up 6 bases, with 11 bases separating them. CDR1 and CDR2 from the germline V gene are SGHTS and YDEGEE. CDR3 in amino acids: CASSLRTSFQPQHF. The CDR3 coding sequence is TGTGCCAGCAGCTTGAGGACTAGCTTTCAGCCCCAGCATTTT. The whole variable domain, filled in from reference TRBV5-8 and TRBJ1-5, reads EAGVTQSPTHLIKTRGQQATLRCSPISGHTSVYWYQQALGLGLQFLLWYDEGEERNRGNFPPRFSGRQFPNYSSELNVNALELEDSALYLCASSLRTSFQPQHFGDGTRLSIL.

The rearrangement joins TRBV7-2 to TRBJ2-3; 7 bases line up with TRBD2. Germline assignment: CDR1 SGHTA and CDR2 FQGNSA. J gave up 4 bases and V 4 bases, and 14 bases lay outside the gene matches. This CDR3 region has 17 residues. In DNA, the CDR3 is TGTGCCAGCAGCTCGCCCCCCGGCGGGGGATGGGCAGATACGCAGTATTTT. This sequence encodes CASSSPPGGGWADTQYF.

V gene TRBV30 combines with J gene TRBJ2-7; 7 bases map to TRBD2. The CDR3 is 14 amino acids. Germline CDR1 and CDR2: GTSNPN and SVGIG (reference sequence). V was clipped by 0 bases and J by 5 bases; unmatched bases: 7. The CDR3 reads CAWSVGFGGNEQYF. The CDR3 DNA reads as TGTGCCTGGAGTGTAGGGTTCGGGGGGAACGAGCAGTACTTC.

This chain connects TRBV7-6 to TRBJ2-5, with 9 positions matching TRBD1. With 5 bases clipped from V and 3 bases from J, the junction kept 13 bases outside the gene matches. This CDR3 spans 17 amino acids. The V gene's germline CDR1 is SGHVS and CDR2 FNYEAQ. CDR3 residues: CASSAGGTGFVKETQYF. DNA for the CDR3: TGTGCCAGCAGCGCTGGCGGGACAGGGTTTGTTAAAGAGACCCAGTACTTC.

This clone was counted once. The chain uses TRBV11-2 and TRBJ2-7; no clear D. The germline V gene has CDR1 SGHAT and CDR2 FQNNGV. The CDR3 is 12 amino acids. V was trimmed by 5 bases and J by 5 bases, leaving 10 bases between them. The CDR3 bases are TGTGCCAGCAGCCCCAGTCGAAACGAGCAGTACTTC. Translation: CASSPSRNEQYF.

The chain has TRBV10-2 and TRBJ2-3; D may be TRBD1 (5 bases). Germline CDR1 is WSHSY and CDR2 is SAAADI. V gave up 8 bases and J gave up 0 bases, with 12 bases separating them. This CDR3 contains 14 residues. CDR3 protein: CASSHGASTDTQYF. CDR3 DNA sequence: TGCGCCAGCTCCCATGGGGCTAGCACAGATACGCAGTATTTT.

The genes are TRBV28 and TRBJ2-7, with 9 bases matching TRBD1. CDR1 and CDR2 (germline): MDHEN, SYDVKM. V lost 6 bases to trimming and J lost 2 bases; unmatched junction nucleotides: 2. This CDR3 is 13 amino acids long. In DNA form, the CDR3 reads TGTGCCAGCAGGGGGGACAGGGCCTACGAGCAGTACTTC. This translates into CASRGDRAYEQYF.

The chain links TRBV4-1 to TRBJ2-7, with D perhaps matching TRBD2 (5 bases). This CDR3 contains 16 residues. Trimming took off 1 base at V and 7 bases at J, with 20 bases between the two ends. CDR1 is MGHRA, CDR2 YSYEKL, per germline. The CDR3 DNA sequence: TGCGCCAGCAGCCAAGTTCCTAGAGGGAGAGGTCGGGAGCAGTACTTC. Protein: CASSQVPRGRGREQYF.

The CDR3 coding sequence is TGTGCCAGCCAGGGTCAACTTGGTGAAGCTTTCTTT. It yields the protein CASQGQLGEAFF. The chain combines TRBV28 with TRBJ1-1; tentatively, D is TRBD1 (5 bases). Germline assignment: CDR1 MDHEN and CDR2 SYDVKM. Trimming left V 8 bases short and J 7 bases short, with 14 bases between. CDR3 length: 12 residues.

This sequence joins TRBV6-5 and TRBJ2-1; D ambiguous. CDR3 length equals 15 residues. Per germline, CDR1 MNHEY and CDR2 SVGAGI. V lost 7 bases, J lost 0 bases, and 13 bases lay in between. CDR3 DNA sequence: TGTGCCAGCAAAAAAAGGAGTAGCTCCTACAATGAGCAGTTCTTC. Protein product: CASKKRSSSYNEQFF.

The chain uses TRBV5-1 and TRBJ2-3; D possibly corresponds to TRBD2 (6 bases). The V and J ends lost 2 bases and 4 bases respectively, with 11 bases between them. CDR1 is SGHRS and CDR2 is YFSETQ in the germline V gene. The CDR3 has 14 residues. The CDR3 protein is CASSLPGVSDTQYF. Here the CDR3 DNA reads TGCGCCAGCAGCTTACCGGGGGTGTCAGATACGCAGTATTTT.

This clone occurred once. The J gene is TRBJ1-2, the V gene TRBV11-1; perhaps TRBD1 as D (6 bases). Germline values: CDR1 SGHAT, CDR2 FQDESV (reference sequence). The CDR3 is 13 amino acids. V was cut by 5 bases and J by 9 bases, with 16 bases left in between. CDR3: CASSEAGASSYTF. For the CDR3, the DNA is TGTGCCAGCAGCGAGGCAGGGGCAAGTAGCTACACCTTC.

The J gene is TRBJ2-2, the V gene TRBV13, with TRBD1 matching over 10 bases. The CDR3 covers 16 residues. Germline assignment: CDR1 PRHDT and CDR2 FYEKMQ (reference sequence). Germline trimming cut 5 bases from V and 5 bases from J; bases unmatched to any gene: 8. The CDR3 sequence is CASSPWTGGNTGELFF. The CDR3 region has the DNA TGTGCCAGCAGCCCGTGGACAGGGGGTAATACCGGGGAGCTGTTTTTT.

V and J are TRBV6-6 and TRBJ2-1; D is unresolved. Germline CDR1 MNHNY, CDR2 SVGAGI (reference sequence). The ends were cut back, 6 bases at V and 10 bases at J, with 22 bases in the middle. This CDR3 has 15 amino acids. CDR3 protein: CASSHNSLSGQEQFF. As DNA, the CDR3 is TGTGCCAGCAGCCATAACTCGTTAAGTGGGCAAGAGCAGTTCTTC.

The V call is TRBV9, the J call TRBJ1-6, with a possible D match to TRBD1 (6 bases). Trimming removed 3 bases at V and 1 base at J, with 14 bases between. CDR1 SGDLS and CDR2 YYNGEE come from the germline V gene. This CDR3 has 17 residues. As DNA, the CDR3 is TGTGCCAGCAGCGACGATATACAGGGATCCTATAATTCACCCCTCCACTTT. Protein sequence: CASSDDIQGSYNSPLHF.

The V gene is TRBV11-2, the J gene TRBJ2-1; 11 bases map to TRBD2. With 6 bases clipped from V and 6 bases from J, the junction kept 7 bases outside the gene matches. This CDR3 contains 15 residues. Per the germline V gene, CDR1 is SGHAT and CDR2 is FQNNGV. CDR3 bases: TGTGCCAGCAGTGTATATAGCGGGGGGGGCAATGAGCAGTTCTTC. Translating it yields CASSVYSGGGNEQFF.